This T cell receptor (beta chain) was recovered during a study of blood T cell repertoires in COVID-19. In the study overall: T cells, B-cell-depleted T cells, or PBMCs provided the cDNA or gDNA that served as material.

Per the original methods: Reference gene primer amplification yielded estimated nucleated cell counts. Data came from immunoSEQ multiplex PCR; TCRdb stores just in-frame clones and leaves some out. Clonal size and the V and J genes are those of that table, whereas D and trimming came from the DNA. The table shows 450,000 or so clones, with about 90% occurring only once. This CDR3 is 14 amino acids long. Germline lookup yields CDR1 SGHDT and CDR2 YYEEEE. V was trimmed by 4 bases and J by 0 bases, leaving 9 bases between them. The chain recombines TRBV5-6 with TRBJ2-3; a possible D gene is TRBD2 (5 bases). The receptor was isolated from a man aged 18 to 29 with COVID-19, enrolled during active disease. The material sequenced was peripheral blood. The CDR3 sequence is CASSVRGSTDTQYF. The CDR3 bases are TGTGCCAGCAGCGTTAGAGGGAGCACAGATACGCAGTATTTT.